This T cell receptor beta chain is drawn from a study of T cells in localized non-small cell lung cancer. A note on this clone: Its target is not known.

The length of the CDR3 is 15 residues. The junction had 8 bases not matched to a gene; V was cut back by 5 bases and J by 10 bases. CDR1 is MNHGY and CDR2 is SAAAGT in the germline V gene. Using immunoSEQ multiplex PCR, the repertoire was profiled, and TCRdb retains in-frame clones only, with some absent. The table records under 3,000 clones, less than 40% of them present only once. Broader study findings: Greater T cell density in blood accompanied longer overall survival. Adjacent lung held a median roughly 60 of the top 100 tumor clones. Uninvolved adjacent lung had higher T cell clonality than tumor and all other tissues.

The chain has TRBV6-8 and TRBJ2-1; 13 bases are a match to TRBD2. This receptor was taken from a male donor aged 60 or older with stage II squamous cell lung carcinoma. Specimen: lymph node tissue, collected before any cancer treatment. The CDR3 loop reads CASSVLAGGPREQFF. DNA for the CDR3: TGTGCCAGCAGTGTACTAGCGGGGGGGCCTAGGGAGCAGTTCTTC.